The clone carrying this T cell receptor (beta chain) was seen at least ten times. CDR3 size: 15 residues. Trimming took 3 bases from V and 5 from J; bases not matched to a gene: 12. Germline-derived CDR1 and CDR2 are DFQATT and SNEGSKA (reference sequence). This record belongs to a study of neurological immune-mediated disorders. TCRdb reprocessed the 5' RACE reads with MiXCR, giving one entry per CDR3 protein. The sample has about 89,000 distinct CDR3 sequences, around 2.6% seen once. Sequences were obtained from PBMCs. The origin of this receptor is a young woman with multiple sclerosis. V usage is TRBV20-1 and J usage is TRBJ2-5; TRBD2 matches 7 bases. This CDR3 is CSASRAAGRVETQYF. CDR3 DNA sequence: TGCAGTGCTAGTAGAGCAGCGGGAAGGGTGGAGACCCAGTACTTC.